These 14 T cell receptor beta chains were sequenced from one sample in a study of cytomegalovirus exposure and HLA in healthy donors. The PCR was carried out with 60 Vbeta primers and 13 Jbeta primers. The protocol was immunoSEQ multiplex PCR, while the TCRdb copy is restricted to in-frame clones and leaves out a portion. This sample's table reports 50,000 to 70,000 clones. Sequenced sample: PBMCs. The source of these receptors is a male donor in good health and CMV-seronegative.

The chain carries TRBV27 and TRBJ2-7; 7 positions agree with TRBD1. Trimming cost V 1 base and J 7 bases; bases outside gene matches: 10. Germline values: CDR1 MNHEY, CDR2 SMNVEV (reference sequence). The CDR3 consists of 15 residues. The CDR3 DNA reads TGTGCCAGCAGTTTATATGGAGGACAGGCTGAAGAGCAGTACTTC. It codes for CASSLYGGQAEEQYF.

This chain joins TRBV5-6 and TRBJ2-7; weak D call: TRBD1 (5 bases). Germline CDR1 SGHDT, CDR2 YYEEEE. V was cut by 7 bases and J by 4 bases, with 12 bases left in between. The CDR3 covers 12 residues. This CDR3 reads CASSAGRYEQYF. The CDR3 DNA reads as TGTGCCAGCTCGGCAGGGCGGTACGAGCAGTACTTC. The complete variable domain, with remaining parts taken from reference TRBV5-6 and TRBJ2-7, reads DAGVTQSPTHLIKTRGQQVTLRCSPKSGHDTVSWYQQALGQGPQFIFQYYEEEERQRGNFPDRFSGHQFPNYSSELNVNALLLGDSALYLCASSAGRYEQYFGPGTRLTVT.

The J gene is TRBJ1-4, the V gene TRBV7-2; 7 bases fit TRBD1. Looked up from germline, CDR1 is SGHTA and CDR2 is FQGNSA. CDR3 length: 15 residues. After removal of 1 base from V and 12 bases from J, the junction contained 11 bases not matched to a gene. This CDR3 is CASSLEGTAPGELFF. As DNA, the CDR3 is TGTGCCAGCAGCTTAGAAGGGACAGCGCCTGGGGAACTGTTTTTT.

The rearrangement joins TRBV19 to TRBJ1-1; D call uncertain. V gave up 6 bases and J gave up 1 base, with 12 bases separating them. The length of the CDR3 is 14 residues. Germline CDR1 is LNHDA and CDR2 is SQIVND (reference sequence). The CDR3 DNA reads TGTGCCAGTAGGGGAGAGGTGAGGAACACTGAAGCTTTCTTT. This gives the protein CASRGEVRNTEAFF. The whole variable domain, remainder taken from reference TRBV19 and TRBJ1-1, is DGGITQSPKYLFRKEGQNVTLSCEQNLNHDAMYWYRQDPGQGLRLIYYSQIVNDFQKGDIAEGYSVSREKKESFPLTVTSAQKNPTAFYLCASRGEVRNTEAFFGQGTRLTVV.

J is TRBJ2-1 and V is TRBV27; 7 nucleotides match TRBD1. The CDR3 loop spans 15 amino acids. With V trimmed by 3 bases and J by 1 base, 3 bases remained unmatched. The germline V gene has CDR1 MNHEY and CDR2 SMNVEV (reference sequence). The CDR3 region is CASSFIQGSYNEQFF. CDR3 coding DNA: TGTGCCAGCAGTTTCATACAGGGGTCCTACAATGAGCAGTTCTTC.

Frequency places this clone as medium-sized (0.01 to 0.1%). J is TRBJ1-4 and V is TRBV20-1; D possibly corresponds to TRBD1 (5 bases). Per the germline V gene, CDR1 is DFQATT and CDR2 is SNEGSKA (reference sequence). The CDR3 is 11 residues long. Trimming left V 3 bases short and J 8 bases short, with 7 bases between. CDR3 amino acids: CSASGGEKLFF. The CDR3 DNA reads TGCAGTGCTAGCGGGGGGGAAAAACTGTTTTTT.

The chain uses TRBV2 and TRBJ1-4; 7 bases are shared with TRBD1. V dropped 5 bases and J dropped 3; count of bases not matched to a gene: 3. CDR1 is SNHLY, CDR2 FYNNEI, per germline. The CDR3 is made up of 14 amino acids. This CDR3 is CASSSGTANEKLFF. The CDR3 DNA is TGTGCCAGCAGTTCCGGGACAGCTAATGAAAAACTGTTTTTT.

The CDR3 DNA sequence: TGTGCCAGCAGTGGGGCCCCACGGCCTAACTATGGCTACACCTTC. Its protein product is CASSGAPRPNYGYTF. The genes are TRBV6-1 and TRBJ1-2, with D unresolved. Germline V lookup: CDR1 MNHNS, CDR2 SASEGT. V lost 4 bases to trimming and J lost 0 bases, with 12 bases between them. The CDR3 runs 15 residues.

The chain employs TRBV7-2 and TRBJ2-3; 8 nucleotides agree with TRBD2. V gave up 6 bases and J gave up 3 bases; unmatched junction bases: 11. The CDR3 spans 16 residues. CDR1 is SGHTA, CDR2 FQGNSA, per germline. The CDR3 sequence is CASSYTSGGRTDTQYF. The CDR3 nucleotides are TGTGCCAGCAGTTACACTTCGGGGGGGCGGACAGATACGCAGTATTTT.

The chain combines TRBV5-6 with TRBJ1-2; D perhaps matches TRBD1 (6 bases). Trimming took 3 bases from V and 6 from J, leaving 18 bases between them. Germline-derived CDR1 and CDR2 are SGHDT and YYEEEE. This CDR3 is built from 15 residues. CDR3 loop: CASSWGPSLPNGYTF. The CDR3 DNA sequence: TGTGCCAGCAGCTGGGGGCCGTCCCTTCCCAATGGCTACACCTTC.

The J gene is TRBJ2-7, the V gene TRBV7-2; 16 bases map to TRBD2. Looked up from germline, CDR1 is SGHTA and CDR2 is FQGNSA. The junction had 2 bases not matched to a gene; V was cut back by 3 bases and J by 0 bases. CDR3 size: 17 residues. The CDR3 protein is CASSLGLAGGPSYEQYF. In DNA, the CDR3 is TGTGCCAGCAGCTTGGGACTAGCGGGAGGGCCCTCCTACGAGCAGTACTTC.

The chain employs TRBV6-6 and TRBJ2-5; a possible D gene is TRBD1 (6 bases). Germline CDR1 and CDR2: MNHNY and SVGAGI (reference sequence). The CDR3 sequence is 13 residues long. V gave up 8 bases and J gave up 2 bases, with 12 bases separating them. The CDR3 DNA is TGTGCCAGCCAGAGACAGGTTCAAGAGACCCAGTACTTC. Translating gives CASQRQVQETQYF.

The chain has TRBV13 and TRBJ1-4; 8 positions match TRBD1. V lost 4 bases and J lost 6; bases outside the gene matches: 7. CDR3 length equals 15 residues. Germline values: CDR1 PRHDT, CDR2 FYEKMQ (reference sequence). The DNA of the CDR3 is TGTGCCAGCAGCTACAGGGGGAGACTTTATGAAAAACTGTTTTTT. Protein sequence: CASSYRGRLYEKLFF.

The gene calls are TRBV29-1 and TRBJ2-1; D remains unclear. The length of the CDR3 is 13 residues. V was clipped by 3 bases and J by 12 bases, with 18 bases between them. Germline V gives CDR1 SQVTM, CDR2 ANQGSEA. The CDR3: CSVDPATHTAQFF. For the CDR3, the DNA is TGCAGCGTTGACCCGGCAACACACACAGCGCAGTTCTTC.